Presented here are 20 T cell receptor beta chains from one specimen sequenced in a study of Tregs in tolerant kidney transplant recipients. Measured with immunoSEQ multiplex PCR; TCRdb has only the in-frame clones, and not every one. The sample contains roughly 120,000 clones, around nine tenths of which appear only once. Source material: CD4+ T cells from blood. These receptors came from a human donor in good health.

The chain uses TRBV5-5 and TRBJ2-5; 10 positions agree with TRBD2. Germline CDR1 reads SGHKS; CDR2 reads YYEKEE (reference sequence). Germline trimming cut 5 bases from V and 2 bases from J; bases unmatched to any gene: 9. CDR3 length: 16 amino acids. CDR3 loop: CASSLERGGRQETQYF. Here the CDR3 DNA reads TGTGCCAGCAGTTTAGAGCGGGGGGGCCGGCAAGAGACCCAGTACTTC. Full variable domain (missing parts from reference TRBV5-5 and TRBJ2-5): DAGVTQSPTHLIKTRGQQVTLRCSPISGHKSVSWYQQVLGQGPQFIFQYYEKEERGRGNFPDRFSARQFPNYSSELNVNALLLGDSALYLCASSLERGGRQETQYFGPGTRLLVL.

The chain recombines TRBV5-3 with TRBJ2-5; TRBD1 agrees at 9 bases. TRBV5-3 counts as an open reading frame of uncertain function. V lost 3 bases to trimming and J lost 3 bases; unmatched junction nucleotides: 18. The CDR3 length is 19 residues. CDR3 DNA: TGTGCCAGAAGCTCCGGCCGGGGACAGGGTAGTGTAGTGAAAGAGACCCAGTACTTC. This translates into CARSSGRGQGSVVKETQYF.

CDR3: CASSEDPGNTEAFF. The DNA for the CDR3 is TGTGCCAGCAGTGAAGACCCGGGGAACACTGAAGCTTTCTTT. The chain employs TRBV6-1 and TRBJ1-1; no reliable D call. Deletions cut 1 base from V and 1 base from J, with 7 bases between. CDR1 is MNHNS, CDR2 SASEGT, per germline. This CDR3 has 14 residues.

The genes are TRBV11-1 and TRBJ2-1; possible D gene TRBD2, 7 bases. Germline V gene sequence: CDR1 SGHAT, CDR2 FQDESV (reference sequence). Trimming pared 5 bases from V and 8 bases from J, leaving 19 bases between. The CDR3 runs 15 residues. The CDR3, as DNA: TGTGCCAGCAGCCAACCTGGGGGGGCTTTAGATGAGCAGTTCTTC. This sequence encodes CASSQPGGALDEQFF.

In its sample, this clone was seen once. V gene TRBV18 combines with J gene TRBJ1-4, with 7 bases identical to TRBD1. The germline V gene encodes CDR1 KGHSH and CDR2 LQKENI. The trim removed 5 bases at V and 7 bases at J, leaving 4 bases unmatched. The CDR3 covers 13 residues. Written as DNA, the CDR3 is TGTGCCAGCTCAGACAGGGTTGGTGAAAAACTGTTTTTT. Translating it yields CASSDRVGEKLFF.

In the case of this clone: This CDR3 is also generated by other DNA sequences in the sample. The chain carries TRBV29-1 and TRBJ1-1, with 10 nucleotides matching TRBD1. Unmatched junction bases numbered 5, after V lost 1 base and J lost 9 bases. Germline CDR1 SQVTM, CDR2 ANQGSEA. This CDR3 is 13 amino acids long. The CDR3 here is CSVEGGTGEKAFF. CDR3 DNA: TGCAGCGTTGAAGGCGGGACAGGGGAAAAAGCTTTCTTT.

This chain connects TRBV19 to TRBJ2-2; D may correspond to TRBD1 or TRBD2 (5 bases each). CDR1 is LNHDA and CDR2 is SQIVND in the germline V gene (reference sequence). Trimming stripped 4 bases from V and 4 bases from J, with 25 bases between. CDR3 length: 19 residues. The CDR3 sequence: CASSKGGGAQRRGTGELFF. The CDR3 DNA is TGTGCCAGTAGTAAGGGTGGGGGAGCCCAACGACGTGGCACCGGGGAGCTGTTTTTT.

The chain carries TRBV13 and TRBJ2-1, with 8 bases lining up with TRBD1. The CDR3 spans 14 residues. CDR1 is PRHDT, CDR2 FYEKMQ, per germline (reference sequence). The V segment lost 7 bases and the J segment 6 bases; nucleotides outside the gene matches: 8. CDR3 sequence: CASKRTGRVNEQFF. DNA for the CDR3: TGTGCCAGCAAGAGGACAGGGAGAGTCAATGAGCAGTTCTTC.

The chain links TRBV10-3 to TRBJ2-1; a weak D match, TRBD1 (6 bases). The ends were cut back, 11 bases at V and 10 bases at J, with 27 bases in the middle. The CDR3 is 15 residues long. In germline, CDR1 is ENHRY, CDR2 SYGVKD. The CDR3: CAAQSLSVRGNEQFF. In DNA, the CDR3 is TGTGCCGCCCAGTCCCTCTCCGTTAGGGGGAACGAGCAGTTCTTC.

V usage is TRBV7-9 and J usage is TRBJ2-7; D remains unclear. The CDR3 consists of 14 residues. Germline CDR1 and CDR2: SEHNR and FQNEAQ (reference sequence). The germline V and J ends were trimmed by 5 bases and 2 bases, with 13 bases remaining between them. The CDR3 DNA is TGTGCCAGCAGCCCAAAGGCTCGACCCTACGAGCAGTACTTC. Translating gives CASSPKARPYEQYF.

V is TRBV5-1 and J is TRBJ2-1; D may correspond to TRBD1 or TRBD2 (5 bases each). The CDR3 extends over 15 amino acids. CDR1 is SGHRS and CDR2 is YFSETQ in the germline V gene. V was cut by 1 base and J by 7 bases, with 15 bases left in between. CDR3 in DNA: TGCGCCAGCAGCTTGCTTACGGGATGGGGGAATGAGCAGTTCTTC. This sequence encodes CASSLLTGWGNEQFF. Filled out from reference TRBV5-1 and TRBJ2-1, the complete variable domain reads KAGVTQTPRYLIKTRGQQVTLSCSPISGHRSVSWYQQTPGQGLQFLFEYFSETQRNKGNFPGRFSGRQFSNSRSEMNVSTLELGDSALYLCASSLLTGWGNEQFFGPGTRLTVL.

The V gene is TRBV7-2, the J gene TRBJ2-1; a weak D match, TRBD1 (6 bases). The CDR3 runs 16 residues. V was cut by 5 bases and J by 7 bases, with 21 bases left in between. Germline V gene lookup returns CDR1 SGHTA and CDR2 FQGNSA. The CDR3 bases are TGTGCCAGCAGCCCTTGGCGTGGACAGACTAAAAATGAGCAGTTCTTC. Protein product: CASSPWRGQTKNEQFF.

This chain uses TRBV2 with TRBJ2-7; 9 bases fit TRBD1. The trim removed 11 bases at V and 4 bases at J, leaving 9 bases unmatched. Per germline, CDR1 SNHLY and CDR2 FYNNEI. The CDR3 is 13 residues long. The CDR3 nucleotides are TGTGCCGGGAGGGGGACAGGGTCGTACGAGCAGTACTTC. It encodes CAGRGTGSYEQYF.

A single count supports this clone. The genes are TRBV11-2 and TRBJ1-5, with D tentatively TRBD1 (5 bases). CDR1 is SGHAT and CDR2 is FQNNGV in the germline V gene. The V gene lost 4 bases and the J gene lost 7 bases, with 14 bases spanning the gap. This CDR3 contains 14 residues. The CDR3 nucleotides are TGTGCCAGCAGCTCCCTGGGGCCCCTCCAGCCCCAGCATTTT. Amino acids: CASSSLGPLQPQHF.

V and J are TRBV5-1 and TRBJ1-4; D is ambiguous. Germline V lookup: CDR1 SGHRS, CDR2 YFSETQ. V lost 2 bases, J lost 2 bases, and 10 bases lay in between. This CDR3 contains 15 residues. The CDR3 DNA is TGCGCCAGCAGCTTTTCGACAAGCACTAATGAAAAACTGTTTTTT. Translation gives CASSFSTSTNEKLFF.

The chain links TRBV6-1 to TRBJ2-1; TRBD1 matches 8 bases. V shed 1 base, J shed 1 base, and the junction held 6 bases outside the gene matches. CDR1 and CDR2 (germline): MNHNS, SASEGT. The CDR3 totals 17 residues. The CDR3 DNA sequence: TGTGCCAGCAGTGAAGTGCCGACAGGGGATTCCTACAATGAGCAGTTCTTC. Amino acid sequence: CASSEVPTGDSYNEQFF.

The J gene is TRBJ2-1, the V gene TRBV4-1; the D gene is possibly TRBD2 (5 bases). V was shortened by 0 bases and J by 1 base, with 7 bases between the two germline ends. CDR3 length: 15 amino acids. Germline loops: CDR1 MGHRA, CDR2 YSYEKL. CDR3 bases: TGCGCCAGCAGCCAAGATCGGGGATCCTACAATGAGCAGTTCTTC. Protein product: CASSQDRGSYNEQFF.

This rearrangement joins TRBV6-1 to TRBJ2-2; D is undetermined. The CDR3 spans 12 residues. Trimming cost V 6 bases and J 6 bases, with 8 bases left between them. In germline, CDR1 is MNHNS, CDR2 SASEGT. This CDR3 reads CASSHSAGELFF. The CDR3 nucleotides are TGTGCCAGCAGCCACTCAGCCGGGGAGCTGTTTTTT.

Notes on this clone: Additional DNA sequences in this sample encode the identical CDR3. This chain uses TRBV5-1 with TRBJ2-4, with D possibly matching TRBD2 (7 bases). Trimming shortened V by 2 bases and J by 0 bases, and 12 bases separated the two germline ends. CDR3 length equals 16 residues. The germline V gene encodes CDR1 SGHRS and CDR2 YFSETQ. DNA of the CDR3: TGCGCCAGCAGCTTTAGGGGGGGACTAGCCAAAAACATTCAGTACTTC. This encodes CASSFRGGLAKNIQYF.

The V and J genes are TRBV6-5 and TRBJ2-1; D is unclear. CDR1 is MNHEY and CDR2 is SVGAGI in the germline V gene. Between the trimmed V and J ends, which lost 6 bases and 6 bases, there was a span of 12 bases. This CDR3 has 13 residues. CDR3 sequence reads: CASRKSASNEQFF. The CDR3 nucleotides read TGTGCCAGCAGAAAGTCCGCCTCCAATGAGCAGTTCTTC.